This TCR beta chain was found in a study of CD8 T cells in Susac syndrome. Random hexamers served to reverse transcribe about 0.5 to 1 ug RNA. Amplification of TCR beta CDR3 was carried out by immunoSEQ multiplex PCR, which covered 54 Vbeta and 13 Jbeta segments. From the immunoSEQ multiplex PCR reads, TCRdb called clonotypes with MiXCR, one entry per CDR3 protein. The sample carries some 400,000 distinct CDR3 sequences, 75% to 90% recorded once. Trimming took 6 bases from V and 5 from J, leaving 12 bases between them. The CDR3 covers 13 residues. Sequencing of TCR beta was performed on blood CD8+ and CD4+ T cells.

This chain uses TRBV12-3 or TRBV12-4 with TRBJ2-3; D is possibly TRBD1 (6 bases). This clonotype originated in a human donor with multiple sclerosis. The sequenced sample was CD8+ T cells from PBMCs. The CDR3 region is CASSPQTGDTQYF. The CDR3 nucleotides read TGTGCCAGCAGCCCTCAGACAGGAGATACGCAGTATTTT.